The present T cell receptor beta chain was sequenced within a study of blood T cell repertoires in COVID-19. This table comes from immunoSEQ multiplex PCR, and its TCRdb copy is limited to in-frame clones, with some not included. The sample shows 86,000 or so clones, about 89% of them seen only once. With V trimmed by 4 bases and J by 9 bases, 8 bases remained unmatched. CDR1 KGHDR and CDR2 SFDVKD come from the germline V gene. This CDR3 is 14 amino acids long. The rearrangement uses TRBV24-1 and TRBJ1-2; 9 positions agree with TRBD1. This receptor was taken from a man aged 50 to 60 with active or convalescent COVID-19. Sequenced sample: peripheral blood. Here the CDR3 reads CATSDPGTGSSYTF. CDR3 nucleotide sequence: TGTGCCACCAGTGACCCCGGGACAGGGAGTAGCTACACCTTC.